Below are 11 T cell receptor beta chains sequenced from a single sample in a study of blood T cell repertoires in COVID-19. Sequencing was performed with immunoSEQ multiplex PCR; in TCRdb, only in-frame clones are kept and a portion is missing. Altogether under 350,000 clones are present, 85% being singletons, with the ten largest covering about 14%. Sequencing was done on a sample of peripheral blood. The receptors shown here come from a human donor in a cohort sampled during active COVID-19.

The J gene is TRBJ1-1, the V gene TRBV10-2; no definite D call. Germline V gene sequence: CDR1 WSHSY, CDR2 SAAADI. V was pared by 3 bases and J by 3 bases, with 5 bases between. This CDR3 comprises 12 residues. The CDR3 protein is CASSDRYTEAFF. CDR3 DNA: TGCGCCAGCAGTGACAGGTACACTGAAGCTTTCTTT.

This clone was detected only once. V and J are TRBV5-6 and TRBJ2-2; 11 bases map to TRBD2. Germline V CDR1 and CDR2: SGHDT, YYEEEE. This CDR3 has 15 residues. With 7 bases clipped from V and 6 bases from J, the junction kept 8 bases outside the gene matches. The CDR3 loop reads CASGNSGRAAGELFF. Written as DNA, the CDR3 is TGTGCCAGCGGCAATAGCGGGAGGGCCGCCGGGGAGCTGTTTTTT.

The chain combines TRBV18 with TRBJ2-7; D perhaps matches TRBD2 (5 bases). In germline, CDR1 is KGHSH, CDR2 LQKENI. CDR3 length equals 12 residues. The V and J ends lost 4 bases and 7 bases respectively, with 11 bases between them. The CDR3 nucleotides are TGTGCCAGCTCACTCCTGGAGCGGGAGCAGTACTTC. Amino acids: CASSLLEREQYF.

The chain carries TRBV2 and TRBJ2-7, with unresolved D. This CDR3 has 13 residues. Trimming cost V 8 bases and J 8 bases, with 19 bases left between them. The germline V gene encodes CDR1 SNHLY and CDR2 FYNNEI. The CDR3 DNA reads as TGTGCCAGCCTCTGGCTCCGCTCTAGAAAGCAGTACTTC. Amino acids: CASLWLRSRKQYF.

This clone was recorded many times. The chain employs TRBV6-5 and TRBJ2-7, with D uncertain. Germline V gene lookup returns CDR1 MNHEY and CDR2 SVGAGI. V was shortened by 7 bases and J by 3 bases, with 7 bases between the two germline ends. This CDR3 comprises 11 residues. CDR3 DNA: TGTGCCAGCACCTCCTACTACGAGCAGTACTTC. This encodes CASTSYYEQYF.

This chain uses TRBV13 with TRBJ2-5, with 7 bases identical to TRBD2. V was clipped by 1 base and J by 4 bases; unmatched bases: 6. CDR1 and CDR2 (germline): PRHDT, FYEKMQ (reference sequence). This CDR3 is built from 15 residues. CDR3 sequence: CASSLASGSGETQYF. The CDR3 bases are TGTGCCAGCAGCTTAGCTAGCGGTTCGGGAGAGACCCAGTACTTC.

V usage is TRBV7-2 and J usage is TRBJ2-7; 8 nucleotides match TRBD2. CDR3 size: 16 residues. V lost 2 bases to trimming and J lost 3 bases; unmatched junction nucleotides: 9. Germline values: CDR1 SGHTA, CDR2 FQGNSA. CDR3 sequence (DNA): TGTGCCAGCAGCTTATTTGGTTCGCTAGCGGGCTACGAGCAGTACTTC. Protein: CASSLFGSLAGYEQYF.

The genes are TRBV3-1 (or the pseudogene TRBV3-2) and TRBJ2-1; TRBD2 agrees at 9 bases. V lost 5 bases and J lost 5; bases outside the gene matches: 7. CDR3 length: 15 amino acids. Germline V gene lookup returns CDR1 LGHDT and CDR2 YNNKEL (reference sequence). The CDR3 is CASSWLAGTDNEQFF. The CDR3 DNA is TGTGCCAGCAGCTGGCTAGCGGGGACAGACAATGAGCAGTTCTTC.

CDR3 nucleotide sequence: TGTGCCAGCAGCTTGGGACTAGGGACCAACTACGAGCAGTACTTC. This encodes CASSLGLGTNYEQYF. The genes are TRBV7-9 and TRBJ2-7; TRBD2 agrees at 8 bases. V trimming: 3 bases; J trimming: 3 bases; junction bases outside the gene matches: 7. Per germline, CDR1 SEHNR and CDR2 FQNEAQ (reference sequence). The CDR3 loop spans 15 amino acids.

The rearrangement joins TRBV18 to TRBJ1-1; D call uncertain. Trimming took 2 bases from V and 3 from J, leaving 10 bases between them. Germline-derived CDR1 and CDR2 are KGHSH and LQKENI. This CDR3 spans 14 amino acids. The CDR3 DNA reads TGTGCCAGCTCACCATTGAGGGCCTACACTGAAGCTTTCTTT. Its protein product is CASSPLRAYTEAFF.

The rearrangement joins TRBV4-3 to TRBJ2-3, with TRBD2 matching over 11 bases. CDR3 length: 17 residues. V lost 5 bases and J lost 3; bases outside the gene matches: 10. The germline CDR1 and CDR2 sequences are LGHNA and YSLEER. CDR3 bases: TGCGCCAGCAGCAAAACCCCACTAGCGGGAGCTACAGATACGCAGTATTTT. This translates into CASSKTPLAGATDTQYF.